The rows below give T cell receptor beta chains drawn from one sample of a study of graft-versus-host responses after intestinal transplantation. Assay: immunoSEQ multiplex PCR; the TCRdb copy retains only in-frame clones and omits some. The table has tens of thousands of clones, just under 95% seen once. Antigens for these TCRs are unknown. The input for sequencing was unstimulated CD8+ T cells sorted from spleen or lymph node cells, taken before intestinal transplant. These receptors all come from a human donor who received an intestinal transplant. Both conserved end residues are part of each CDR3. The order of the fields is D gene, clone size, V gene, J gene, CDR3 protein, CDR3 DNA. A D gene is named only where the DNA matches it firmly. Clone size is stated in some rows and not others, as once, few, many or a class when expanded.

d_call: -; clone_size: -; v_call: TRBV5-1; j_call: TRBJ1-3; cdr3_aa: CASSTGWGNTIYF; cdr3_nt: TGCGCCAGCAGCACGGGCTGGGGAAACACCATATATTTT
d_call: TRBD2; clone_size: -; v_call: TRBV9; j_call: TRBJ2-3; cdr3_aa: CASSVEGLASTDTQYF; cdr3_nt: TGTGCCAGCAGCGTAGAGGGACTAGCCAGCACAGATACGCAGTATTTT
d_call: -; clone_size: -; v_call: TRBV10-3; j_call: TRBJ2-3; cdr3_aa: CAIRQGPTSTDTQYF; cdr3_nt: TGTGCCATCAGACAAGGGCCGACTAGCACAGATACGCAGTATTTT
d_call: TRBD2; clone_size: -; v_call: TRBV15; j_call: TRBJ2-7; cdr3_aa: CATSRVASGLVFPSALF; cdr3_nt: TGTGCCACCAGCAGAGTGGCTTCCGGACTAGTGTTCCCCTCGGCTCTCTTC
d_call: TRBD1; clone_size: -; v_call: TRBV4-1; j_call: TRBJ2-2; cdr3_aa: CASSQERGHTGELFF; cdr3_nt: TGCGCCAGCAGCCAAGAGAGGGGGCACACCGGGGAGCTGTTTTTT
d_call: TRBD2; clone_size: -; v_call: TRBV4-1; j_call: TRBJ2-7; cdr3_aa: CASSPSPGLDDEQYF; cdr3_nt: TGCGCCAGCAGCCCCTCACCGGGACTAGATGACGAGCAGTACTTC
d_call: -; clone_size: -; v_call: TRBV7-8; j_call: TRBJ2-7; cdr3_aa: CASSPILDSTYEQYF; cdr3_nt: TGTGCCAGCAGCCCGATACTAGATTCCACCTACGAGCAGTACTTC
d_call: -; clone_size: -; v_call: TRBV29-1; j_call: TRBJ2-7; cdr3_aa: CSVEAGLYEQYF; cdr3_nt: TGCAGCGTTGAAGCCGGCTTATACGAGCAGTACTTC
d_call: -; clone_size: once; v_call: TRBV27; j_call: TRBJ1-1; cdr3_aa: CASTNGLTGTNTEAFF; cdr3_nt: TGTGCCAGCACTAATGGTTTAACCGGGACGAACACTGAAGCTTTCTTT
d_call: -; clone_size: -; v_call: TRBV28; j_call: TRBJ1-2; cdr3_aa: CASSLGVRNYGYTF; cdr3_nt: TGTGCCAGCAGTTTGGGGGTTAGGAACTATGGCTACACCTTC
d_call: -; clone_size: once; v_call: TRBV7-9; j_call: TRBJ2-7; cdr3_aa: CASSKSSLSYEQYF; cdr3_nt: TGTGCCAGCAGCAAATCGAGCCTCTCCTACGAGCAGTACTTC
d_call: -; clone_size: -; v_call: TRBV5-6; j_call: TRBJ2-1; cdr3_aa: CASSWGGPYNEQFF; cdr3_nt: TGTGCCAGCAGCTGGGGAGGACCCTACAATGAGCAGTTCTTC
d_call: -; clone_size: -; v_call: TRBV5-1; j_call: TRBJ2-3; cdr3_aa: CASSPPDSTDTQYF; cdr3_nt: TGCGCCAGCAGCCCACCGGACAGCACAGATACGCAGTATTTT
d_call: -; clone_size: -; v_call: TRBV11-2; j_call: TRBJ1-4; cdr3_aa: CASSLTEGEGEKLFF; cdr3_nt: TGTGCCAGCAGCTTAACCGAGGGGGAAGGTGAAAAACTGTTTTTT
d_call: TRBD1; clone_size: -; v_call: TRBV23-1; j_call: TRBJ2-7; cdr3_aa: CASGQVTYEQYF; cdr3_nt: TGCGCCAGCGGACAGGTTACCTACGAGCAGTACTTC
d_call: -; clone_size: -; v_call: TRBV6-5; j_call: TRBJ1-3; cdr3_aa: CASSYTAGNTIYF; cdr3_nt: TGTGCCAGCAGTTACACAGCTGGAAACACCATATATTTT
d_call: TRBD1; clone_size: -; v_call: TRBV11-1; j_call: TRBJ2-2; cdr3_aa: CASSLGGAGELFF; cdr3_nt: TGTGCCAGCAGCCTAGGGGGCGCCGGGGAGCTGTTTTTT
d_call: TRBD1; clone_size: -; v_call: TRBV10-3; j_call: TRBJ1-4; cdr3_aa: CATRDREVGTNEKLFF; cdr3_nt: TGTGCCACCCGGGACAGGGAGGTAGGAACTAATGAAAAACTGTTTTTT
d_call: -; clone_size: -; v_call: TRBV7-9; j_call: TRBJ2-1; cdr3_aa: CASSSRRTNLFNEQFF; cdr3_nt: TGTGCCAGCAGCTCACGCCGGACCAATCTTTTTAATGAGCAGTTCTTC
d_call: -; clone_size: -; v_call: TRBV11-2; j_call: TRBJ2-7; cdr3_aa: CASSFPAGVAGDEQYF; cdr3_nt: TGTGCCAGCAGCTTTCCCGCTGGAGTGGCTGGGGACGAGCAGTACTTC
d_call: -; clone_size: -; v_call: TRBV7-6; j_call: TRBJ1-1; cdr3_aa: CASSLSWRTEAFF; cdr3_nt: TGTGCCAGCAGCTTATCGTGGCGCACTGAAGCTTTCTTT
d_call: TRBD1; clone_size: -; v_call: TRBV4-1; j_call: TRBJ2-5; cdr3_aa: CASSQGGTGDQETQYF; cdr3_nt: TGCGCCAGCAGCCAAGGTGGTACAGGGGACCAAGAGACCCAGTACTTC
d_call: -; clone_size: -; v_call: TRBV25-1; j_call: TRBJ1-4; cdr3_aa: CASSEGWGPNEKLFF; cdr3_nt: TGTGCCAGCAGTGAGGGGTGGGGGCCGAATGAAAAACTGTTTTTT
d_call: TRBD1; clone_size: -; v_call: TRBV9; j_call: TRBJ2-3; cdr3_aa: CASSARTGNLRGTDTQYF; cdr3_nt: TGTGCCAGCAGCGCCAGGACAGGGAATCTTCGGGGCACAGATACGCAGTATTTT
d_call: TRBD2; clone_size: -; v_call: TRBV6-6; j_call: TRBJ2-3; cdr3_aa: CASSYERDSTDTQYF; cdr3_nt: TGTGCCAGCAGTTACGAGCGGGACTCCACAGATACGCAGTATTTT
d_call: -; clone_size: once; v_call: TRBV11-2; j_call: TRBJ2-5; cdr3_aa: CASSLDLRAGIQETQYF; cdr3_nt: TGTGCCAGCAGCTTAGATCTCCGAGCGGGTATCCAAGAGACCCAGTACTTC
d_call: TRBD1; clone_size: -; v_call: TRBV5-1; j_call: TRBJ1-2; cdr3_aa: CASSLGTGTGGFSRYGYTF; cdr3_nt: TGCGCCAGCAGCTTGGGGACAGGGACAGGGGGGTTCTCCAGGTATGGCTACACCTTC
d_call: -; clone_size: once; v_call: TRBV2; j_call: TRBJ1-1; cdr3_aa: CASSDRVGENTEAFF; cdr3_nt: TGTGCCAGCAGTGACAGGGTAGGGGAGAACACTGAAGCTTTCTTT
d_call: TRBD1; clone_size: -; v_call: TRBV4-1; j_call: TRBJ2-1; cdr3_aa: CASSRPLGTGDNEQFF; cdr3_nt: TGCGCCAGCAGCCGCCCCTTGGGGACAGGGGACAATGAGCAGTTCTTC
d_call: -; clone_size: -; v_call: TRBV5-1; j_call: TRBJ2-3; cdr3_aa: CASREETDTQYF; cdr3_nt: TGCGCCAGCAGAGAGGAGACAGATACGCAGTATTTT
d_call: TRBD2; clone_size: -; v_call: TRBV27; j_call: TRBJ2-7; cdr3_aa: CASSFSSGRGYEQYF; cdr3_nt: TGTGCCAGCAGTTTTTCTAGCGGGAGAGGCTACGAGCAGTACTTC
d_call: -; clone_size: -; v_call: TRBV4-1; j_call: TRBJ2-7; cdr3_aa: CASSQVSGNEQYF; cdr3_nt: TGCGCCAGCAGCCAAGTGTCTGGCAACGAGCAGTACTTC
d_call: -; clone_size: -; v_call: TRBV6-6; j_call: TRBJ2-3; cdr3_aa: CASRGVSGADTQYF; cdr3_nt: TGTGCCAGCCGCGGGGTTAGCGGAGCAGATACGCAGTATTTT
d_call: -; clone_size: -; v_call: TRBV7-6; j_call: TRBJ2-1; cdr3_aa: CASGSGVYNEQFF; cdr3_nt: TGTGCCAGCGGCTCGGGAGTTTACAATGAGCAGTTCTTC
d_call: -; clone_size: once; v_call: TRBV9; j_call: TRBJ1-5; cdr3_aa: CASSVGGTTNQPQHF; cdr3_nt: TGTGCCAGCAGCGTTGGAGGGACAACCAATCAGCCCCAGCATTTT
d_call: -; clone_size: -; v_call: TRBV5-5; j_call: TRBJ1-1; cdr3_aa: CASSLAFGGSGTEAFF; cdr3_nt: TGTGCCAGCAGCTTGGCTTTCGGGGGATCGGGCACTGAAGCTTTCTTT
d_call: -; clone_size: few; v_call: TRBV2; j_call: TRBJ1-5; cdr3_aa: CASSGWLRRRNQPQHF; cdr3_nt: TGTGCCAGCAGTGGGTGGCTCCGGAGGAGAAATCAGCCCCAGCATTTT
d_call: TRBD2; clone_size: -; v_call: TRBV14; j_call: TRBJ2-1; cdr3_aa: CASSQVPSGSGSTYNEQFF; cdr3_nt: TGTGCCAGCAGCCAAGTGCCCTCAGGGAGCGGGAGCACCTACAATGAGCAGTTCTTC
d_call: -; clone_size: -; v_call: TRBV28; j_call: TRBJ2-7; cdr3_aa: CASSLNIGTLSYEQYF; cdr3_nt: TGTGCCAGCAGCCTAAATATCGGGACACTATCCTACGAGCAGTACTTC
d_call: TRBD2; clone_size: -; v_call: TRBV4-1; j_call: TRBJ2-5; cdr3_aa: CASSQDSGSGKTQYF; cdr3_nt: TGCGCCAGCAGCCAAGACAGCGGGAGTGGGAAGACCCAGTACTTC